Each of the 26 T cell receptor beta chains below was sequenced from the same sample in a study of blood T cell repertoires in COVID-19. Only in-frame clones appear in the TCRdb table, and some are missing; sequencing was by immunoSEQ multiplex PCR. The sample lists 150,000 to 200,000 clones, about 80% occurring once. Source material: peripheral blood. The receptor source for this set is a woman in her forties or fifties with active or convalescent COVID-19.

The rearrangement links TRBV7-9 to TRBJ1-4; maybe TRBD1 (6 bases). This CDR3 region has 15 residues. The germline gives CDR1 SEHNR, CDR2 FQNEAQ (reference sequence). Trimming took 6 bases from V and 2 from J, leaving 13 bases between them. The CDR3 DNA follows: TGTGCCAGCAGGACAGCGGGGGCTACTAATGAAAAACTGTTTTTT. Translated, it gives CASRTAGATNEKLFF. Using reference TRBV7-9 and TRBJ1-4 for the parts outside the CDR3, the full variable domain is DTGVSQNPRHKITKRGQNVTFRCDPISEHNRLYWYRQTLGQGPEFLTYFQNEAQLEKSRLLSDRFSAERPKGSFSTLEIQRTEQGDSAMYLCASRTAGATNEKLFFGSGTQLSVL.

The chain is built from TRBV9 and TRBJ1-5, with 8 bases matching TRBD1. The germline CDR1 and CDR2 sequences are SGDLS and YYNGEE. With 10 bases clipped from V and 0 bases from J, the junction kept 21 bases outside the gene matches. The CDR3 spans 19 residues. In nucleotides, the CDR3 is TGTGCCGAGGGGAGGACAGGGCATCCGACCTACTATAGCAATCAGCCCCAGCATTTT. It yields the protein CAEGRTGHPTYYSNQPQHF.

The genes are TRBV18 and TRBJ2-7, with D perhaps matching TRBD1 (6 bases). The germline V gene has CDR1 KGHSH and CDR2 LQKENI. The V gene lost 4 bases and the J gene lost 3 bases, with 10 bases spanning the gap. The CDR3 spans 13 residues. CDR3 region: CASSQDSLYEQYF. As DNA, the CDR3 is TGTGCCAGCTCACAGGACAGCCTCTACGAGCAGTACTTC. Based on the CDR3 plus reference TRBV18 and TRBJ2-7, the full variable domain is NAGVMQNPRHLVRRRGQEARLRCSPMKGHSHVYWYRQLPEEGLKFMVYLQKENIIDESGMPKERFSAEFPKEGPSILRIQQVVRGDSAAYFCASSQDSLYEQYFGPGTRLTVT.

A few counts support this clone. The chain has TRBV7-6 and TRBJ1-1; the match to TRBD1 covers 8 bases. V shed 5 bases, J shed 0 bases, and the junction held 5 bases outside the gene matches. CDR1 SGHVS and CDR2 FNYEAQ come from the germline V gene. CDR3 size: 15 residues. The CDR3 is CASSNSGGLNTEAFF. The CDR3 DNA is TGTGCCAGCAGCAACTCAGGGGGCCTGAACACTGAAGCTTTCTTT.

V usage is TRBV11-2 and J usage is TRBJ1-6, with D possibly matching TRBD1 (5 bases). The CDR3 is 15 amino acids. CDR1 SGHAT and CDR2 FQNNGV come from the germline V gene. V lost 5 bases, J lost 4 bases, and 12 bases lay in between. The CDR3 DNA reads TGTGCCAGCAGCCCCCGACAGTCGTATAATTCACCCCTCCACTTT. Translated, it gives CASSPRQSYNSPLHF.

The chain combines TRBV7-6 with TRBJ2-7, with D possibly being TRBD1 (5 bases). The CDR3 is 18 amino acids. Germline CDR1 is SGHVS and CDR2 is FNYEAQ. With 1 base removed from V and 3 bases from J, the gap between germline ends came to 22 bases. This CDR3 is CASSLGPSGPSIIYEQYF. CDR3 bases: TGTGCCAGCAGCTTAGGGCCCTCAGGGCCCTCCATAATCTACGAGCAGTACTTC.

The CDR3 is CASSQAAGGGGTDTQYF. CDR3 nucleotides: TGTGCCAGCAGCCAAGCGGCGGGAGGGGGGGGCACAGATACGCAGTATTTT. This rearrangement joins TRBV4-2 to TRBJ2-3; the match to TRBD2 covers 9 bases. CDR3 length: 17 amino acids. Trimming removed 1 base from V and 1 base from J; junction bases left unmatched: 6. Per germline, CDR1 LGHNA and CDR2 YNFKEQ.

The chain links TRBV19 to TRBJ1-1; TRBD1 aligns across 7 bases. With V trimmed by 9 bases and J by 3 bases, 7 bases remained unmatched. CDR3 size: 13 residues. Germline CDR1 reads LNHDA; CDR2 reads SQIVND (reference sequence). CDR3 amino acids: CARRDRADTEAFF. The DNA for the CDR3 is TGTGCCAGAAGAGACAGGGCGGACACTGAAGCTTTCTTT.

This clone appeared many times. Mismatch with germline at one junction end may stem from a read error. The chain couples TRBV7-2 to TRBJ2-7, with D possibly matching TRBD2 (6 bases). The CDR3 is 15 residues long. CDR1 is SGHTA and CDR2 is FQGNSA in the germline V gene. The CDR3 sequence: CASSPRTASEILRHF. CDR3 nucleotide sequence: TGTGCCAGCAGCCCCCGCACAGCTAGCGAGATCCTTCGTCACTTC.

CDR3 region: CASSSGQGVTNEKLFF. In nucleotides, the CDR3 is TGTGCCAGCAGCTCCGGACAGGGGGTAACTAATGAAAAACTGTTTTTT. The J gene is TRBJ1-4, the V gene TRBV7-9, with TRBD1 matching over 10 bases. The length of the CDR3 is 16 residues. Germline V gives CDR1 SEHNR, CDR2 FQNEAQ (reference sequence). V trimming: 4 bases; J trimming: 1 base; junction bases outside the gene matches: 3.

The rearrangement uses TRBV6-6 and TRBJ1-1; the D is unclear. Per the germline V gene, CDR1 is MNHNY and CDR2 is SVGAGI (reference sequence). CDR3 size: 16 residues. V gave up 5 bases and J gave up 0 bases, with 16 bases separating them. CDR3 in DNA: TGTGCCAGCAGTCCCGAGGGCACTCGAATGAACACTGAAGCTTTCTTT. It yields the protein CASSPEGTRMNTEAFF.

The chain combines TRBV29-1 with TRBJ2-7; 12 bases align to TRBD2. The CDR3 sequence is 15 residues long. Germline V gene data show CDR1 as SQVTM and CDR2 as ANQGSEA. The V and J ends lost 6 bases and 5 bases, in that order; junction bases with no gene match: 11. CDR3 DNA sequence: TGCAGCGTACGGACTAGCGGGACCTCTGCAAACGAGCAGTACTTC. Protein product: CSVRTSGTSANEQYF.

In DNA, the CDR3 is TGTGCCAGCAGCACGACAGGGTACGAGCAGTACTTC. This codes for CASSTTGYEQYF. The chain employs TRBV7-2 and TRBJ2-7; the match to TRBD1 covers 7 bases. V was pared by 5 bases and J by 4 bases, with 2 bases of the junction left unmatched. Germline-derived CDR1 and CDR2 are SGHTA and FQGNSA. The CDR3 covers 12 residues. The complete variable domain, with remaining parts taken from reference TRBV7-2 and TRBJ2-7, reads GAGVSQSPSNKVTEKGKDVELRCDPISGHTALYWYRQSLGQGLEFLIYFQGNSAPDKSGLPSDRFSAERTGGSVSTLTIQRTQQEDSAVYLCASSTTGYEQYFGPGTRLTVT.

This chain's CDR3 is CASSLGGATSGNTIYF. Written as DNA, the CDR3 is TGTGCCAGCAGTTTGGGTGGGGCTACCTCTGGAAACACCATATATTTT. The chain employs TRBV28 and TRBJ1-3; D possibly corresponds to TRBD1 (5 bases). This CDR3 contains 16 residues. Trimming removed 3 bases from V and 0 bases from J, with 12 bases in between. Germline lookup yields CDR1 MDHEN and CDR2 SYDVKM.

V usage is TRBV7-9 and J usage is TRBJ1-2, with TRBD1 matching over 11 bases. Germline CDR1 is SEHNR and CDR2 is FQNEAQ (reference sequence). The CDR3 is 15 amino acids. The V gene end was trimmed by 5 bases and the J gene end by 8 bases; junction bases not matched to a gene: 10. The CDR3 region is CASSPDRGQRRGYTF. The DNA for the CDR3 is TGTGCCAGCAGCCCGGACAGGGGGCAAAGGAGGGGCTACACCTTC.

V usage is TRBV20-1 and J usage is TRBJ1-2; 8 bases match TRBD1. Germline V CDR1 and CDR2: DFQATT, SNEGSKA (reference sequence). The CDR3 is 10 amino acids. CDR3 residues: CSRGRRGYTF. The CDR3 DNA sequence: TGCTCCAGGGGGCGACGAGGCTACACCTTC.

This chain connects TRBV19 to TRBJ1-3; D not certain. The CDR3 covers 15 residues. Looked up from germline, CDR1 is LNHDA and CDR2 is SQIVND (reference sequence). Trimming left V 6 bases short and J 2 bases short, with 14 bases between. The CDR3 sequence is CASSYDSRPGNTIYF. The CDR3 DNA reads as TGTGCCAGTAGCTACGATAGCCGACCTGGAAACACCATATATTTT.

The chain employs TRBV7-9 and TRBJ1-5, with D perhaps matching TRBD1 (5 bases). Deletions cut 1 base from V and 8 bases from J, with 9 bases between. The CDR3 contains 13 residues. Per the germline V gene, CDR1 is SEHNR and CDR2 is FQNEAQ (reference sequence). This CDR3 is CASSLVGGKPQHF. CDR3 coding DNA: TGTGCCAGCAGCTTAGTGGGGGGAAAGCCCCAGCATTTT.

The chain employs TRBV15 and TRBJ1-5, with D perhaps TRBD1 (5 bases). Looked up from germline, CDR1 is LNHNV and CDR2 is YYDKDF (reference sequence). Trimming shortened V by 5 bases and J by 1 base, and 12 bases separated the two germline ends. The CDR3 runs to 15 residues. The CDR3 region has the DNA TGTGCCACCAGCGACGGGCGGGGGAGCAATCAGCCCCAGCATTTT. Protein sequence: CATSDGRGSNQPQHF.

J is TRBJ2-3 and V is TRBV7-9; perhaps TRBD2 as D (6 bases). Germline CDR1 reads SEHNR; CDR2 reads FQNEAQ (reference sequence). Trimming took 4 bases from V and 1 from J, leaving 12 bases between them. The CDR3 sequence is 15 residues long. CDR3 coding DNA: TGTGCCAGCAGCTGGGCGGGGTTGGGCACAGATACGCAGTATTTT. This sequence encodes CASSWAGLGTDTQYF. The entire variable domain, with the rest obtained from reference TRBV7-9 and TRBJ2-3, is as follows: DTGVSQNPRHKITKRGQNVTFRCDPISEHNRLYWYRQTLGQGPEFLTYFQNEAQLEKSRLLSDRFSAERPKGSFSTLEIQRTEQGDSAMYLCASSWAGLGTDTQYFGPGTRLTVL.

The rearrangement uses TRBV27 and TRBJ2-4; TRBD1 matches 12 bases. Per the germline V gene, CDR1 is MNHEY and CDR2 is SMNVEV (reference sequence). V lost 5 bases to trimming and J lost 1 base; unmatched junction nucleotides: 9. CDR3 length equals 18 residues. The CDR3 DNA follows: TGTGCCAGCAGTCCAAGGGGACAGGGGGCGCGTGCCAAAAACATTCAGTACTTC. Amino acid sequence: CASSPRGQGARAKNIQYF.

V and J are TRBV30 and TRBJ2-2, with TRBD1 identical over 7 bases. Germline V lookup: CDR1 GTSNPN, CDR2 SVGIG (reference sequence). Trimming took 0 bases from V and 6 from J; bases not matched to a gene: 4. The CDR3 is made up of 14 amino acids. The CDR3 bases are TGTGCCTGGAGTGTACTAGGGGGCCCCGGGGAGCTGTTTTTT. Its protein is CAWSVLGGPGELFF.

The V gene is TRBV7-2, the J gene TRBJ2-3; possible D gene TRBD2, 5 bases. CDR3 length equals 16 residues. Looked up from germline, CDR1 is SGHTA and CDR2 is FQGNSA. V shed 0 bases and J shed 2 bases, with 12 bases lying between them. The CDR3 loop is CASSLAFSSYTDTQYF. In nucleotides, the CDR3 is TGTGCCAGCAGCTTAGCCTTCTCTAGCTACACAGATACGCAGTATTTT.

This clone was seen just once. The chain is built from TRBV5-6 and TRBJ1-2, with 8 bases identical to TRBD1. The CDR3 has 15 amino acids. The germline CDR1 and CDR2 sequences are SGHDT and YYEEEE. J lost 12 bases, V lost 5 bases, and 18 bases had no gene match. The CDR3 bases are TGTGCCAGCAGATATGCCGGGACAGGTAGTCCCCGAAACACCTTC. It is translated as CASRYAGTGSPRNTF.

This chain connects TRBV5-1 to TRBJ2-3; 9 bases line up with TRBD1. Germline-derived CDR1 and CDR2 are SGHRS and YFSETQ. The CDR3 consists of 16 residues. Losses at the gene ends were 0 bases for V and 0 bases for J; bases not matched to a gene: 2. Here the CDR3 DNA reads TGCGCCAGCAGCTTGGGGACAGGGGTTAGCACAGATACGCAGTATTTT. This encodes CASSLGTGVSTDTQYF. Based on the CDR3 plus reference TRBV5-1 and TRBJ2-3, the full variable domain is KAGVTQTPRYLIKTRGQQVTLSCSPISGHRSVSWYQQTPGQGLQFLFEYFSETQRNKGNFPGRFSGRQFSNSRSEMNVSTLELGDSALYLCASSLGTGVSTDTQYFGPGTRLTVL.

The chain links TRBV5-1 to TRBJ2-3, with a tentative D call TRBD1 (5 bases). This CDR3 comprises 15 residues. Germline loops: CDR1 SGHRS, CDR2 YFSETQ. Trimming cost V 3 bases and J 1 base, with 12 bases left between them. The chain's CDR3 is CASSSRTRGTDTQYF. The CDR3 region has the DNA TGCGCCAGCAGCTCCCGGACACGGGGCACAGATACGCAGTATTTT.